This paragraph covers one TCR beta chain sequence. The CDR3 runs to 13 residues. These data are taken from a study of T cells expressing NK-cell markers. Study details: Just one sequenced donor of eight was HCMV-seronegative, while seven were seropositive.

Production of TCR beta cDNA relied on 5'RACE template switching with UMIs. TCRdb processed the 5' RACE reads again and assigns one entry to each CDR3 protein, with no DNA. This sample carries around 380,000 distinct CDR3 sequences, with about 10% going to the ten biggest clones. This rearrangement joins TRBV12-3 or TRBV12-4 to TRBJ2-4. The origin of this receptor is a woman in her fifties or sixties in good health. Material: blood T cells: a sorted CD56 or NKG2C T cell subset, CD4+ or CD8+ T cells, or bulk PBMC T cells (not recorded which). The CDR3 protein is CASSLRPDGIQYF.